The entry that follows covers one T cell receptor (beta chain) sequence. The record originates from a study of blood T cell repertoires in COVID-19. Overall study context: The United States, Italy and Spain provided the acute and convalescent COVID-19 samples. The cDNA or gDNA used as material had been derived from T cells, B-cell-depleted T cells, or PBMCs.

The CDR3 sequence is 11 residues long. V lost 5 bases, J lost 8 bases, and 7 bases lay in between. From germline, CDR1 is DFQATT and CDR2 SNEGSKA (reference sequence). Under the authors' procedure: Reference gene primer amplification in the assay estimated nucleated cell counts. TCRdb's copy holds only in-frame clones and misses some; the assay was immunoSEQ multiplex PCR. V, J and clone size were drawn from that table, and D and trimming were deduced from the DNA. This sample yields about 230,000 clones, of which approximately 83% are seen a single time; around 30% belongs to the top ten. The gene calls are TRBV20-1 and TRBJ1-6; D call uncertain. The sequence was collected from a man between 40 and 49 years old with acute or convalescent COVID-19. The sample consisted of peripheral blood. CDR3: CSAGRDSPLHF. The CDR3 DNA is TGCAGTGCTGGGAGGGATTCACCCCTCCACTTT.